These 14 T cell receptor beta chains were all obtained from the same sample, sequenced in a study of T cells in Graves' hyperthyroidism and ophthalmopathy. Amplification yielded TCR beta CDR3 regions, with RNA transcripts as the source. The HTBI primer set served for first-round RT-PCR of the TCR CDR3. TCRdb analysed the multiplex PCR reads with MiXCR anew, one entry per CDR3 protein. The sample yields 600,000 to 700,000 distinct CDR3 sequences, about 45% seen once. The sample was peripheral blood or thyroid tissue (not recorded which). These receptors were collected from an adult man with Graves' disease, either hyperthyroidism or ophthalmopathy (not recorded which).

The rearrangement uses TRBV6-5 and TRBJ1-1; the D is unclear. The CDR3 loop spans 16 amino acids. Germline assignment: CDR1 MNHEY and CDR2 SVGAGI. With 5 bases removed from V and 1 base from J, the gap between germline ends came to 17 bases. This CDR3 reads CASSPNFAVQNTEAFF. The CDR3 DNA reads TGTGCCAGCAGTCCCAATTTTGCAGTGCAGAACACTGAAGCTTTCTTT.

This clonotype was seen only a few times. The genes are TRBV2 and TRBJ1-1; a possible D gene is TRBD1 (6 bases). Per the germline V gene, CDR1 is SNHLY and CDR2 is FYNNEI. Between the trimmed V and J ends, which lost 6 bases and 0 bases, there was a span of 14 bases. This CDR3 is 15 amino acids long. As DNA, the CDR3 is TGTGCCAGCAGCCGCGGACAGTTAATGAACACTGAAGCTTTCTTT. Its translation is CASSRGQLMNTEAFF.

The chain uses TRBV11-2 and TRBJ2-5; D gene ambiguous. Trimming cost V 6 bases and J 3 bases, with 8 bases left between them. Per the germline V gene, CDR1 is SGHAT and CDR2 is FQNNGV. The CDR3 consists of 12 residues. The chain's CDR3 is CASRGAKETQYF. CDR3 nucleotides: TGTGCCAGCAGGGGCGCAAAAGAGACCCAGTACTTC.

The chain has TRBV29-1 and TRBJ1-4, with D uncertain. Trimming removed 4 bases from V and 4 bases from J, with 13 bases in between. The CDR3 has 14 residues. Per the germline V gene, CDR1 is SQVTM and CDR2 is ANQGSEA. The CDR3: CSVAAGSGNEKLFF. CDR3 nucleotides: TGCAGCGTTGCTGCGGGGTCCGGTAATGAAAAACTGTTTTTT.

This clonotype was observed a handful of times. The chain joins TRBV15 to TRBJ1-2, with TRBD1 matching over 7 bases. V gave up 2 bases and J gave up 1 base; unmatched junction bases: 13. The V gene's germline CDR1 is LNHNV and CDR2 YYDKDF (reference sequence). The CDR3 contains 18 residues. CDR3 sequence: CATSRTGVKPEINYGYTF. The CDR3 bases are TGTGCCACCAGCAGAACAGGGGTAAAACCCGAAATTAACTATGGCTACACCTTC.

This chain uses TRBV9 with TRBJ1-1; TRBD1 aligns across 7 bases. Germline trimming cut 4 bases from V and 5 bases from J; bases unmatched to any gene: 8. Germline V gene lookup returns CDR1 SGDLS and CDR2 YYNGEE. This CDR3 spans 14 amino acids. As DNA, the CDR3 is TGTGCCAGCAGCATACGACAGGGAATAACTGAAGCTTTCTTT. This codes for CASSIRQGITEAFF.

This sequence joins TRBV12-5 and TRBJ1-2; D gene uncertain. V dropped 0 bases and J dropped 5 bases, with 4 bases sitting between them. CDR3 length equals 12 residues. CDR1 is LGHNT, CDR2 FRNRAP, per germline. CDR3 amino acids: CASGLVSYGYTF. CDR3 DNA sequence: TGTGCTAGTGGTTTGGTCAGTTATGGCTACACCTTC.

In this sample, this clonotype turned up a few times. This chain uses TRBV20-1 with TRBJ1-2; D gene uncertain. Trimming removed 0 bases from V and 3 bases from J, with 14 bases in between. The germline gives CDR1 DFQATT, CDR2 SNEGSKA (reference sequence). The CDR3 has 15 amino acids. CDR3 nucleotide sequence: TGCAGTGCTAGAGATTCTCGGAGCCAAGACTATGGCTACACCTTC. It codes for CSARDSRSQDYGYTF.

This chain connects TRBV6-6 to TRBJ2-5, with 7 bases aligning to TRBD2. CDR1 is MNHNY, CDR2 SVGAGI, per germline (reference sequence). CDR3 length equals 16 residues. Germline trimming cut 5 bases from V and 5 bases from J; bases unmatched to any gene: 14. In nucleotides, the CDR3 is TGTGCCAGCAGTGAAGTTTCCTGGGGGGGTGGGGAGACCCAGTACTTC. Its translation: CASSEVSWGGGETQYF.

This clonotype showed up just a few times. The genes are TRBV15 and TRBJ1-4; 9 nucleotides line up with TRBD1. The CDR3 length is 15 residues. The junction had 7 bases not matched to a gene; V was cut back by 3 bases and J by 8 bases. Germline loops: CDR1 LNHNV, CDR2 YYDKDF (reference sequence). The CDR3 loop is CATSRDRGGGEKLFF. The CDR3 bases are TGTGCCACCAGCAGGGACAGGGGTGGCGGGGAAAAACTGTTTTTT.

The gene calls are TRBV10-3 and TRBJ2-7; tentative D call: TRBD1 (6 bases). Germline V lookup: CDR1 ENHRY, CDR2 SYGVKD. V was trimmed by 6 bases and J by 6 bases, leaving 15 bases between them. The CDR3 totals 13 residues. The CDR3 reads CAISPGTLSEQYF. The DNA of the CDR3 is TGTGCCATCAGCCCCGGGACACTCTCCGAGCAGTACTTC.

The chain employs TRBV12-3 or TRBV12-4 and TRBJ1-4; 12 nucleotides line up with TRBD1. The ends lost 5 bases at V and 7 bases at J; junction bases unmatched: 11. The CDR3 loop spans 17 amino acids. The CDR3 protein is CASSLGTGGGGGEKLFF. CDR3 coding DNA: TGTGCCAGCAGTCTCGGGACAGGGGGCGGAGGAGGTGAAAAACTGTTTTTT.

In the case of this clonotype: A read error may account for a junction end that differs from germline. V usage is TRBV7-2 and J usage is TRBJ1-1; D uncertain. The V gene's germline CDR1 is SGHTA and CDR2 FQGNSA. The CDR3 is 13 residues long. The CDR3 DNA sequence: TGTGTCAGCAGCCGAAACAAGAACACTGAAGCTTTCTTT. Protein sequence: CVSSRNKNTEAFF.

This sequence joins TRBV6-1 and TRBJ2-7; D remains unclear. The CDR3 is made up of 15 amino acids. The germline V gene encodes CDR1 MNHNS and CDR2 SASEGT. V was cut by 6 bases and J by 4 bases, with 19 bases left in between. The CDR3 DNA is TGTGCCAGCAGCCTTCCTGAGGTAGTGCGATACGAGCAGTACTTC. This gives the protein CASSLPEVVRYEQYF.